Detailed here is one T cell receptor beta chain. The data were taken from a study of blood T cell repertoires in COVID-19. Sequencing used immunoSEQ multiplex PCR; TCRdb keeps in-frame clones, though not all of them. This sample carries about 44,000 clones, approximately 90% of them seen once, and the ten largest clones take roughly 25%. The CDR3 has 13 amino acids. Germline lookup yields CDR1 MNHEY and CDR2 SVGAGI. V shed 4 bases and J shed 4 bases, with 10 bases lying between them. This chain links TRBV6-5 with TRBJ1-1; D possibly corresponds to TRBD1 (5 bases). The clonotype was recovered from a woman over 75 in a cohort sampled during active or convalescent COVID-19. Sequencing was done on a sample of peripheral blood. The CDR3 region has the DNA TGTGCCAGCAGTTCCTCTAGGGGCACTGAAGCTTTCTTT. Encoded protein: CASSSSRGTEAFF.